This T cell receptor (beta chain) emerged from a study of shared clonotypes between healthy human individuals. Germline CDR1 SGHRS, CDR2 YFSETQ. V was shortened by 5 bases and J by 1 base, with 6 bases between the two germline ends. The CDR3 totals 13 residues. Measured with immunoSEQ multiplex PCR; TCRdb has only the in-frame clones, and not every one. The sample holds about 490,000 clones, about 85% seen once. Genomic DNA of unsorted samples came from 90 million to 95 million PBMCs. This receptor was obtained from a woman aged 40 to 50 in good health. Some clones in this sample may be carry-over from other donors' samples. Sequenced input: PBMCs. This rearrangement joins TRBV5-1 to TRBJ2-2; D not certain. The CDR3 DNA follows: TGCGCCAGCAGTGCGCAGAACACCGGGGAGCTGTTTTTT. This codes for CASSAQNTGELFF.